Listed below are T cell receptor beta chains from one sample, sequenced in a study of T cell responses to AZD1222 COVID-19 vaccine. The assay was immunoSEQ multiplex PCR, and TCRdb's table has in-frame clones only and misses some. This sample carries about 120,000 clones, approximately 94% of them seen once, and the ten largest clones take 4% to 6%. The sequencing used peripheral blood, collected 28 days after the second AZD1222 dose. The receptor set was obtained from an adult who received the AZD1222 COVID-19 vaccine. CDR3s include the opening cysteine and the closing phenylalanine or tryptophan. The order of the fields is D gene, J gene, V gene, CDR3 length, clone size, CDR3 protein, CDR3 DNA. D genes are given only for firm matches. Size is stated for part of the rows, as once, few or many counts, or as a class when the clone is expanded.

>-|TRBJ2-5|TRBV9|15|-
CASSVDSRIQETQYF
TGTGCCAGCAGCGTAGATAGCAGGATACAAGAGACCCAGTACTTC
>-|TRBJ1-1|TRBV11-2|14|-
CASSLQGLYTEAFF
TGTGCCAGCAGCCTCCAGGGACTCTACACTGAAGCTTTCTTT
>-|TRBJ1-4|TRBV11-2|14|-
CASSLTGPNEKLFF
TGTGCCAGCAGCTTGACGGGACCAAATGAAAAACTGTTTTTT
>TRBD2|TRBJ2-1|TRBV10-1|15|-
CASSESSSGYNEQFF
TGCGCCAGCAGTGAGTCATCTAGCGGTTACAATGAGCAGTTCTTC
>-|TRBJ1-4|TRBV18|14|-
CASSPAPEREKLFF
TGTGCCAGCTCCCCGGCCCCCGAGCGGGAAAAACTGTTTTTT
>TRBD2|TRBJ2-3|TRBV5-1|15|-
CASSAGLAGTDTQYF
TGCGCCAGCAGCGCCGGACTAGCGGGGACAGATACGCAGTATTTT
>-|TRBJ1-6|TRBV11-2|13|-
CASSLGGESPLHF
TGTGCCAGCAGCTTAGGAGGGGAATCACCCCTCCACTTT
>TRBD1|TRBJ1-1|TRBV15|17|-
CATSSLAPWTGGILAFF
TGTGCCACCAGCAGTCTCGCCCCGTGGACAGGGGGTATTTTGGCTTTCTTT
>-|TRBJ2-7|TRBV18|14|-
CASSPLQSSYEQYF
TGTGCCAGCTCACCATTACAGAGCTCCTACGAGCAGTACTTC
>-|TRBJ2-5|TRBV2|13|-
CASSEGGWKTQYF
TGTGCCAGCAGTGAAGGGGGATGGAAGACCCAGTACTTC
>-|TRBJ2-2|TRBV5-1|15|-
CASSLTGRETGELFF
TGCGCCAGCAGCTTAACCGGTAGAGAGACCGGGGAGCTGTTTTTT
>-|TRBJ1-4|TRBV9|16|-
CASSVEDNSWGEKLFF
TGTGCCAGCAGCGTAGAGGACAACAGTTGGGGTGAAAAACTGTTTTTT
>TRBD1|TRBJ1-4|TRBV7-9|14|-
CASSPGQGAEKLFF
TGTGCCAGCAGCCCGGGACAGGGCGCTGAAAAACTGTTTTTT
>-|TRBJ2-2|TRBV12-3/TRBV12-4|13|-
CASSLSNTGELFF
TGTGCCAGCAGTTTATCGAACACCGGGGAGCTGTTTTTT
>-|TRBJ2-7|TRBV29-1|11|-
CSARLGGEQYF
TGCAGCGCCCGCCTGGGTGGAGAGCAGTACTTC
>TRBD1|TRBJ1-1|TRBV2|16|-
CASSEVSARGKTEAFF
TGTGCCAGCAGTGAGGTATCTGCCAGGGGGAAAACTGAAGCTTTCTTT
>-|TRBJ1-2|TRBV7-9|13|-
CASSVQGPGGYTF
TGTGCCAGCAGCGTACAGGGACCAGGTGGCTACACCTTC
>-|TRBJ2-7|TRBV3-1/TRBV3-2|15|-
CASSQEPGSAYEQYF
TGTGCCAGCAGCCAAGAACCAGGGAGCGCCTACGAGCAGTACTTC
>-|TRBJ1-3|TRBV2|13|-
CASSQGSGNTIYF
TGTGCCAGCAGCCAGGGGTCTGGAAACACCATATATTTT
>-|TRBJ1-2|TRBV7-9|14|-
CASSLGRHDYGYTF
TGTGCCAGCAGCTTAGGGCGTCATGACTATGGCTACACCTTC
>TRBD2|TRBJ2-1|TRBV2|15|-
CASSELGTSGIEQFF
TGTGCCAGCAGTGAACTGGGGACTAGCGGTATCGAGCAGTTCTTC
>TRBD1|TRBJ1-4|TRBV19|13|-
CASKDRGTEKLFF
TGTGCCAGTAAAGACAGGGGAACTGAAAAACTGTTTTTT
>-|TRBJ1-4|TRBV15|16|-
CATSRDLGGASEKLFF
TGTGCCACCAGCAGAGATTTGGGGGGAGCAAGTGAAAAACTGTTTTTT
>-|TRBJ2-7|TRBV6-1|11|-
CASSELWEQYF
TGTGCCAGCAGTGAGCTTTGGGAGCAGTACTTC
>-|TRBJ1-4|TRBV28|16|-
CASSLATLRANEKLFF
TGTGCCAGCAGTCTCGCTACTTTGCGTGCTAATGAAAAACTGTTTTTT
>-|TRBJ1-2|TRBV16|11|-
CASSQKESYTF
TGTGCCAGCAGCCAAAAGGAGAGCTACACCTTC
>-|TRBJ1-5|TRBV12-3/TRBV12-4|13|-
CASSLVGNQPQHF
TGTGCCAGCAGTTTAGTTGGCAATCAGCCCCAGCATTTT
>-|TRBJ1-5|TRBV18|15|once
CASSPPGGPSQPQHF
TGTGCCAGCTCACCACCAGGAGGGCCCAGTCAGCCCCAGCATTTT
>-|TRBJ2-3|TRBV25-1|13|many
CASSDRGTDTQYF
TGTGCCAGCAGTGATCGAGGGACAGATACGCAGTATTTT
>-|TRBJ1-2|TRBV10-3|14|-
CAISERPDNYGYTF
TGTGCCATCAGTGAGAGGCCAGACAACTATGGCTACACCTTC
>-|TRBJ1-2|TRBV28|13|-
CASRDGQTYGYTF
TGTGCCAGCAGGGACGGTCAGACTTATGGCTACACCTTC
>-|TRBJ1-4|TRBV2|12|-
CASTRWEGKLFF
TGTGCCAGCACCCGGTGGGAGGGAAAACTGTTTTTT